Following are 22 T cell receptor beta chains from one sample sequenced in a study of cytomegalovirus exposure and HLA in healthy donors. A multiplex PCR was run with 60 Vbeta primers and 13 Jbeta primers. Repertoires were generated with immunoSEQ multiplex PCR, while TCRdb's copy carries only in-frame clones and drops some. The profile shows about 170,000 clones, 82% of them singletons. The specimen was PBMCs. These TCRs come from a male donor in good health and CMV-seronegative.

This chain joins TRBV9 and TRBJ2-5; 7 bases are shared with TRBD2. V shed 5 bases, J shed 2 bases, and the junction held 6 bases outside the gene matches. The CDR3 runs 14 residues. The V gene's germline CDR1 is SGDLS and CDR2 YYNGEE. The CDR3 DNA follows: TGTGCCAGCAGGCATCTCGGGGGGCAAGAGACCCAGTACTTC. Its translation is CASRHLGGQETQYF.

The chain is built from TRBV7-6 and TRBJ2-3, with 10 nucleotides matching TRBD2. Per the germline V gene, CDR1 is SGHVS and CDR2 is FNYEAQ. The CDR3 sequence is 15 residues long. V lost 5 bases and J lost 2; bases outside the gene matches: 4. CDR3 DNA sequence: TGTGCCAGCAGCCCCCTAGCGGGGGACACAGATACGCAGTATTTT. As protein: CASSPLAGDTDTQYF.

This chain links TRBV9 with TRBJ2-1, with TRBD1 matching 12 bases. This CDR3 contains 16 residues. The germline gives CDR1 SGDLS, CDR2 YYNGEE. Trimming cost V 4 bases and J 7 bases; bases outside gene matches: 9. The CDR3 here is CASSIMGQGARNEQFF. The CDR3 DNA reads TGTGCCAGCAGCATAATGGGACAGGGGGCGCGGAATGAGCAGTTCTTC.

This clone was recorded once. V is TRBV6-1 and J is TRBJ1-4, with a tentative D call TRBD1 (5 bases). The CDR3 is 14 residues long. Per germline, CDR1 MNHNS and CDR2 SASEGT. Deletions cut 6 bases from V and 7 bases from J, with 15 bases between. The CDR3: CASSPGTWGEKLFF. DNA for the CDR3: TGTGCCAGCAGCCCCGGGACTTGGGGTGAAAAACTGTTTTTT.

This sequence joins TRBV11-2 and TRBJ2-7; TRBD1 might be the D (7 bases). This CDR3 is built from 14 residues. Germline V gene sequence: CDR1 SGHAT, CDR2 FQNNGV. V was cut by 4 bases and J by 4 bases, with 14 bases left in between. The DNA of the CDR3 is TGTGCCAGCAGCTCAGAGCAGGGGGGATACGAGCAGTACTTC. Translating it yields CASSSEQGGYEQYF. The complete variable domain, with remaining parts taken from reference TRBV11-2 and TRBJ2-7, reads EAGVAQSPRYKIIEKRQSVAFWCNPISGHATLYWYQQILGQGPKLLIQFQNNGVVDDSQLPKDRFSAERLKGVDSTLKIQPAKLEDSAVYLCASSSEQGGYEQYFGPGTRLTVT.

This clone was found a few times. The chain carries TRBV5-4 and TRBJ1-1, with D possibly matching TRBD1 (6 bases). CDR3 length: 13 residues. V was trimmed by 3 bases and J by 8 bases, leaving 14 bases between them. Germline V lookup: CDR1 SGHNT, CDR2 YYREEE (reference sequence). The CDR3 reads CASSSEKDREAFF. CDR3 in DNA: TGTGCCAGCAGCTCGGAAAAAGACAGGGAAGCTTTCTTT.

The gene calls are TRBV7-6 and TRBJ2-7; no definite D call. The CDR3 is 13 amino acids. Germline values: CDR1 SGHVS, CDR2 FNYEAQ. V gave up 1 base and J gave up 4 bases, with 8 bases separating them. Here the CDR3 DNA reads TGTGCCAGCAGCTTAGGGCAACAGTACGAGCAGTACTTC. It codes for CASSLGQQYEQYF.

J is TRBJ1-2 and V is TRBV5-6; 10 bases match TRBD1. The V segment lost 0 bases and the J segment 4 bases; nucleotides outside the gene matches: 6. This CDR3 region has 16 residues. The germline gives CDR1 SGHDT, CDR2 YYEEEE. The CDR3 DNA sequence: TGTGCCAGCAGCTTGGGACAGGGGGCGCTCAGCTATGGCTACACCTTC. It codes for CASSLGQGALSYGYTF.

This clone has a single count. The rearrangement joins TRBV5-1 to TRBJ1-1, with a weak D call TRBD1 (6 bases). The germline V gene has CDR1 SGHRS and CDR2 YFSETQ. There are 13 residues in the CDR3. Trimming took 4 bases from V and 6 from J, leaving 13 bases between them. The CDR3 DNA sequence: TGCGCCAGCAGCGGACAGACCGGCGCTGAAGCTTTCTTT. Its protein product is CASSGQTGAEAFF.

The rearrangement links TRBV25-1 to TRBJ2-1, with 7 bases aligning to TRBD2. Germline trimming cut 5 bases from V and 8 bases from J; bases unmatched to any gene: 15. The germline V gene encodes CDR1 MGHDK and CDR2 SYGVNS. The CDR3 has 16 residues. The CDR3 DNA reads as TGTGCCAGCAGTCCTTTTGGGGGGGGTGATCGCGATGAGCAGTTCTTC. Amino acid sequence: CASSPFGGGDRDEQFF.

The rearrangement joins TRBV9 to TRBJ2-5; the D gene is possibly TRBD1 (5 bases). Looked up from germline, CDR1 is SGDLS and CDR2 is YYNGEE. Trimming stripped 4 bases from V and 1 base from J, with 17 bases between. This CDR3 has 16 amino acids. CDR3: CASSRSGRRGQETQYF. The CDR3 bases are TGTGCCAGCAGCCGGTCAGGGCGGAGAGGCCAAGAGACCCAGTACTTC.

The table lists this clone with a count of one. The V gene is TRBV4-1, the J gene TRBJ2-1; 8 positions agree with TRBD2. The CDR3 spans 14 residues. The germline gives CDR1 MGHRA, CDR2 YSYEKL. The trim removed 0 bases at V and 7 bases at J, leaving 2 bases unmatched. The CDR3 DNA sequence: TGCGCCAGCAGCCAAGAGGGGACTAGGAATGAGCAGTTCTTC. This gives the protein CASSQEGTRNEQFF.

V is TRBV19 and J is TRBJ1-1; 9 positions match TRBD1. The CDR3 loop spans 16 amino acids. Per germline, CDR1 LNHDA and CDR2 SQIVND (reference sequence). Trimming took 7 bases from V and 6 from J; bases not matched to a gene: 15. CDR3 amino acids: CASTSLPPRTGAEAFF. As DNA, the CDR3 is TGTGCCAGTACCTCCCTCCCCCCGAGGACAGGGGCTGAAGCTTTCTTT.

The rearrangement links TRBV5-1 to TRBJ2-3, with TRBD2 identical over 12 bases. Losses at the gene ends were 0 bases for V and 6 bases for J; bases not matched to a gene: 11. Per the germline V gene, CDR1 is SGHRS and CDR2 is YFSETQ. This CDR3 has 18 amino acids. In nucleotides, the CDR3 is TGCGCCAGCAGCTTGGTGGCTGTTCTAGCGGGGGGGCGGGATACGCAGTATTTT. It is translated as CASSLVAVLAGGRDTQYF.

This chain uses TRBV2 with TRBJ2-1; D is ambiguous. The CDR3 extends over 17 amino acids. Trimming pared 3 bases from V and 3 bases from J, leaving 18 bases between. Germline loops: CDR1 SNHLY, CDR2 FYNNEI. Written as DNA, the CDR3 is TGTGCCAGCAGTGACCCGAATTGGTACAGTGTCTACAATGAGCAGTTCTTC. Translated, it gives CASSDPNWYSVYNEQFF.

The chain uses TRBV28 and TRBJ2-5, with D possibly matching TRBD2 (7 bases). CDR1 is MDHEN, CDR2 SYDVKM, per germline. This CDR3 comprises 14 residues. V was pared by 6 bases and J by 1 base, with 12 bases between. The CDR3, as DNA: TGTGCCAGCAGGGTAGGGGGGGTCCAAGAGACCCAGTACTTC. This translates into CASRVGGVQETQYF.

The chain has TRBV5-6 and TRBJ2-7; TRBD2 matches 7 bases. Germline loops: CDR1 SGHDT, CDR2 YYEEEE. The CDR3 extends over 15 amino acids. The junction had 11 bases not matched to a gene; V was cut back by 5 bases and J by 3 bases. CDR3 bases: TGTGCCAGCAGACCTATTACGGGGGGTCTCTACGAGCAGTACTTC. This gives the protein CASRPITGGLYEQYF.

This CDR3 is CASSRESGPDNEQFF. CDR3 in DNA: TGTGCCAGCAGCCGTGAGAGCGGGCCAGACAATGAGCAGTTCTTC. This sequence joins TRBV5-4 and TRBJ2-1; D is perhaps TRBD2 (6 bases). The germline V gene encodes CDR1 SGHNT and CDR2 YYREEE (reference sequence). With 4 bases removed from V and 5 bases from J, the gap between germline ends came to 16 bases. This CDR3 comprises 15 residues.

This clone appeared a single time. V is TRBV4-2 and J is TRBJ1-1, with D possibly being TRBD1 (5 bases). The CDR3 is made up of 16 amino acids. CDR1 is LGHNA, CDR2 YNFKEQ, per germline. V was cut by 0 bases and J by 1 base, with 12 bases left in between. In nucleotides, the CDR3 is TGTGCCAGCAGCCAAGATCGTGGGGGAGGGAACACTGAAGCTTTCTTT. Amino acid sequence: CASSQDRGGGNTEAFF.

The V gene is TRBV14, the J gene TRBJ1-1, with D possibly matching TRBD1 (5 bases). With 6 bases removed from V and 0 bases from J, the gap between germline ends came to 8 bases. This CDR3 comprises 13 residues. Germline V gives CDR1 SGHDN, CDR2 FVKESK. As DNA, the CDR3 is TGTGCCAGCAGAAAAGGGGTGAACACTGAAGCTTTCTTT. It encodes CASRKGVNTEAFF.

The genes are TRBV4-2 and TRBJ2-7; 9 nucleotides agree with TRBD2. The CDR3 is 15 residues long. V was clipped by 4 bases and J by 6 bases; unmatched bases: 10. Germline lookup yields CDR1 LGHNA and CDR2 YNFKEQ. The DNA for the CDR3 is TGTGCCAGCAGCCTCTCTAAAGGTAGCGGGGGCGAGCAGTACTTC. Encoded protein: CASSLSKGSGGEQYF.

V gene TRBV20-1 combines with J gene TRBJ2-5; tentative D call: TRBD1 (6 bases). The CDR3 covers 11 residues. V was pared by 6 bases and J by 3 bases, with 8 bases between. The germline gives CDR1 DFQATT, CDR2 SNEGSKA (reference sequence). The CDR3 loop reads CSAHREETQYF. The CDR3 bases are TGCAGTGCCCACAGGGAAGAGACCCAGTACTTC.